The 10 T cell receptor beta chains below were found in one sample sequenced in a study of cytomegalovirus exposure and HLA in healthy donors. Use of 60 Vbeta and 13 Jbeta primers characterized the PCR. Here immunoSEQ multiplex PCR was the method, and the copy in TCRdb shows in-frame clones only, minus some. The sample lists 100,000 to 150,000 clones, about three quarters occurring once. The sequenced material came from PBMCs. The receptor set was obtained from an older woman in good health and CMV-seropositive.

The J gene is TRBJ2-7, the V gene TRBV10-2, with 8 bases aligning to TRBD1. CDR1 and CDR2 from the germline V gene are WSHSY and SAAADI. This CDR3 comprises 13 residues. The V and J ends lost 2 bases and 6 bases, in that order; junction bases with no gene match: 3. The CDR3, as DNA: TGCGCCAGCAGTGAGATGGGGACAGGCGAGCAGTACTTC. The encoded protein is CASSEMGTGEQYF.

The chain is built from TRBV2 and TRBJ2-7; D is possibly TRBD1 (6 bases). The CDR3 runs 15 residues. Germline V gene data show CDR1 as SNHLY and CDR2 as FYNNEI. The V gene lost 5 bases and the J gene lost 4 bases, with 18 bases spanning the gap. CDR3 sequence (DNA): TGTGCCAGCAGTCCCCAGGGGTCCGCAGGGTACGAGCAGTACTTC. This gives the protein CASSPQGSAGYEQYF.

This clone was observed a few times. The V gene is TRBV18, the J gene TRBJ2-3; TRBD2 matches 7 bases. Trimming cost V 1 base and J 5 bases; bases outside gene matches: 3. Germline values: CDR1 KGHSH, CDR2 LQKENI. CDR3 length equals 14 residues. CDR3 loop: CASSPRAGEDTQYF. In nucleotides, the CDR3 is TGTGCCAGCTCACCACGTGCGGGGGAAGATACGCAGTATTTT.

V gene TRBV11-2 combines with J gene TRBJ2-1; TRBD2 aligns across 8 bases. The germline V gene encodes CDR1 SGHAT and CDR2 FQNNGV. V gave up 2 bases and J gave up 1 base; unmatched junction bases: 4. The CDR3 length is 16 residues. CDR3 region: CASSLIAGISYNEQFF. DNA for the CDR3: TGTGCCAGCAGCTTAATAGCGGGGATTTCCTACAATGAGCAGTTCTTC.

This clone turned up a few times. The chain carries TRBV6-5 and TRBJ1-2; weak D call: TRBD1 (6 bases). The length of the CDR3 is 15 residues. Germline V CDR1 and CDR2: MNHEY, SVGAGI. V lost 7 bases to trimming and J lost 8 bases, with 23 bases between them. In DNA form, the CDR3 reads TGTGCCAGCACCCGACAGGCCAGTTCCCAGATGGGCTACACCTTC. It encodes CASTRQASSQMGYTF.

This clone was detected a few times. This chain joins TRBV10-3 and TRBJ2-1; 9 nucleotides line up with TRBD1. This CDR3 has 16 amino acids. J lost 0 bases, V lost 4 bases, and 4 bases had no gene match. Germline CDR1 and CDR2: ENHRY and SYGVKD. Written as DNA, the CDR3 is TGTGCCATCAGTGGGACAGGGGAGGGCTCCTACAATGAGCAGTTCTTC. Amino acid sequence: CAISGTGEGSYNEQFF.

This clone is a singleton in its sample. This rearrangement joins TRBV18 to TRBJ1-6; a weak D match, TRBD1 (6 bases). Trimming took 3 bases from V and 5 from J, leaving 14 bases between them. The CDR3 extends over 16 amino acids. Germline CDR1 is KGHSH and CDR2 is LQKENI. The CDR3 DNA follows: TGTGCCAGCTCACCGGCGTCAGGGGCAAATAATTCACCCCTCCACTTT. Its protein product is CASSPASGANNSPLHF.

V gene TRBV10-1 combines with J gene TRBJ1-1; D might be TRBD1 (6 bases). The V end was cut by 6 bases, the J end by 6 bases, with 14 bases between. The CDR3 has 13 amino acids. CDR1 is WNHNN, CDR2 SYGVQD, per germline (reference sequence). The CDR3 here is CASRTRGWPEAFF. The DNA of the CDR3 is TGCGCCAGCAGGACCAGGGGTTGGCCTGAAGCTTTCTTT.

This sequence joins TRBV7-9 and TRBJ1-1, with 9 bases fitting TRBD1. CDR1 SEHNR and CDR2 FQNEAQ come from the germline V gene (reference sequence). This CDR3 region has 16 residues. The junction had 10 bases not matched to a gene; V was cut back by 4 bases and J by 4 bases. This CDR3 is CASSWGQGGRGTEAFF. CDR3 in DNA: TGTGCCAGCAGCTGGGGACAGGGTGGAAGAGGCACTGAAGCTTTCTTT.

This chain links TRBV4-1 with TRBJ2-1; 8 bases agree with TRBD1. The CDR3 contains 16 residues. The junction had 12 bases not matched to a gene; V was cut back by 2 bases and J by 9 bases. Germline V gene lookup returns CDR1 MGHRA and CDR2 YSYEKL. CDR3 region: CASSQYRTGISSEQFF. CDR3 sequence (DNA): TGCGCCAGCAGCCAATACAGGACAGGGATCAGCAGTGAGCAGTTCTTC.